One sample yielded the 19 T cell receptor beta chains listed below, sequenced in a study of T cells in Graves' hyperthyroidism and ophthalmopathy. RNA transcripts served as the template for amplifying TCR beta CDR3 regions. Carried out on the TCR CDR3, a first-round RT-PCR used the HTBI primer set. Each CDR3 protein is one row after TCRdb ran MiXCR on the multiplex PCR reads. This table holds about 400,000 distinct CDR3 sequences, about 15% found once. What was sequenced was blood. The receptors originated from a woman in her fifties or sixties with Graves' ophthalmopathy.

This rearrangement joins TRBV29-1 to TRBJ2-1; 15 bases align to TRBD2. CDR1 is SQVTM and CDR2 is ANQGSEA in the germline V gene. The CDR3 covers 15 residues. Trimming took 7 bases from V and 1 from J; bases not matched to a gene: 2. CDR3 nucleotides: TGCAGCGCCGGGACTAGCGGGAGGTCCTACAATGAGCAGTTCTTC. Its protein is CSAGTSGRSYNEQFF.

This clonotype was counted at least ten times. The chain uses TRBV6-1 and TRBJ2-1; no firm D call. The germline V and J ends were trimmed by 5 bases and 0 bases, with 8 bases remaining between them. The CDR3 runs to 14 residues. Germline V lookup: CDR1 MNHNS, CDR2 SASEGT. The CDR3, as DNA: TGTGCCAGCAGTCGCCTAAGCTCCTACAATGAGCAGTTCTTC. Its protein product is CASSRLSSYNEQFF.

V and J are TRBV20-1 and TRBJ2-1; 7 nucleotides align to TRBD2. Germline loops: CDR1 DFQATT, CDR2 SNEGSKA (reference sequence). V dropped 6 bases and J dropped 0; count of bases not matched to a gene: 14. The CDR3 sequence is 17 residues long. CDR3 loop: CSAPGPLAVSSYNEQFF. CDR3 coding DNA: TGCAGTGCCCCCGGCCCCCTAGCGGTCAGCTCCTACAATGAGCAGTTCTTC.

This clonotype was seen only a few times. The V gene is TRBV12-5, the J gene TRBJ2-1; the D gene is possibly TRBD1 (5 bases). Germline CDR1 LGHNT, CDR2 FRNRAP. Trimming shortened V by 0 bases and J by 13 bases, and 13 bases separated the two germline ends. The CDR3 sequence is 13 residues long. The CDR3 here is CASGLVKVGPQFF. The CDR3 DNA reads TGTGCTAGTGGTTTGGTAAAGGTGGGGCCACAGTTCTTC.

Many counts were recorded for this clonotype. CDR3 amino acids: CASGLLTPPRDSRTDTQYF. Written as DNA, the CDR3 is TGTGCTAGTGGTTTGTTAACCCCTCCCCGGGACTCCCGCACAGATACGCAGTATTTT. The chain employs TRBV12-5 and TRBJ2-3; TRBD2 might be the D (6 bases). CDR1 and CDR2 from the germline V gene are LGHNT and FRNRAP. This CDR3 contains 19 residues. The V gene lost 2 bases and the J gene lost 1 base, with 22 bases spanning the gap.

This clonotype has a count of ten or more. This CDR3 reads CASSLGQVGKLFF. The CDR3 coding sequence is TGTGCCAGCAGTCTAGGACAGGTCGGAAAACTGTTTTTT. The chain links TRBV27 to TRBJ1-4; 7 bases are shared with TRBD1. The junction had 7 bases not matched to a gene; V was cut back by 5 bases and J by 10 bases. Per the germline V gene, CDR1 is MNHEY and CDR2 is SMNVEV (reference sequence). The CDR3 sequence is 13 residues long.

The table lists this clonotype with a few counts. The chain is built from TRBV5-6 and TRBJ2-7, with D perhaps matching TRBD1 or TRBD2 (5 bases each). The CDR3 is 13 residues long. The V end was cut by 6 bases, the J end by 0 bases, with 10 bases between. CDR1 SGHDT and CDR2 YYEEEE come from the germline V gene. The CDR3 protein is CASTAGGSYEQYF. CDR3 sequence (DNA): TGTGCCAGCACCGCTGGGGGCTCCTACGAGCAGTACTTC.

This clonotype has only one observation. The chain joins TRBV24-1 to TRBJ2-3, with 9 bases matching TRBD2. The CDR3 is made up of 16 amino acids. V shed 2 bases, J shed 2 bases, and the junction held 4 bases outside the gene matches. The germline gives CDR1 KGHDR, CDR2 SFDVKD. DNA for the CDR3: TGTGCCACCAGTGATTACGGCGGGGGGGACACAGATACGCAGTATTTT. It encodes CATSDYGGGDTDTQYF.

The chain links TRBV11-2 to TRBJ1-5; D remains ambiguous. The CDR3 consists of 17 residues. CDR1 is SGHAT, CDR2 FQNNGV, per germline. V shed 1 base and J shed 6 bases, with 19 bases lying between them. The CDR3 sequence is CASSLGSLGRQPQPQHF. The CDR3 DNA follows: TGTGCCAGCAGCTTAGGAAGTTTGGGCAGGCAGCCTCAGCCCCAGCATTTT.

This clonotype was detected ten times or more. The rearrangement links TRBV7-2 to TRBJ2-1; no clear D. This CDR3 region has 13 residues. V lost 5 bases and J lost 4, with 9 bases in between. Germline CDR1 SGHTA, CDR2 FQGNSA. The CDR3 bases are TGTGCCAGCAGCCCAGGCCCGTACAATGAGCAGTTCTTC. This codes for CASSPGPYNEQFF.

J is TRBJ2-4 and V is TRBV20-1; 10 bases agree with TRBD1. Per germline, CDR1 DFQATT and CDR2 SNEGSKA (reference sequence). V lost 3 bases and J lost 4; bases outside the gene matches: 0. CDR3 length: 13 residues. CDR3 residues: CSARGQGKNIQYF. CDR3 DNA sequence: TGCAGTGCTAGGGGACAGGGGAAAAACATTCAGTACTTC.

The rearrangement joins TRBV9 to TRBJ2-7; TRBD2 matches at 8 bases. Germline V gene sequence: CDR1 SGDLS, CDR2 YYNGEE. The CDR3 has 18 residues. The V segment lost 1 base and the J segment 4 bases; nucleotides outside the gene matches: 16. The CDR3 is CASSVTPVTGGGVYEQYF. In DNA, the CDR3 is TGTGCCAGCAGCGTAACCCCTGTGACGGGAGGGGGGGTGTACGAGCAGTACTTC. Variable domain in full (rest from reference TRBV9 and TRBJ2-7): DSGVTQTPKHLITATGQRVTLRCSPRSGDLSVYWYQQSLDQGLQFLIQYYNGEERAKGNILERFSAQQFPDLHSELNLSSLELGDSALYFCASSVTPVTGGGVYEQYFGPGTRLTVT.

The chain links TRBV7-9 to TRBJ2-2; 7 bases map to TRBD1. The CDR3 runs to 16 residues. Trimming took 3 bases from V and 4 from J; bases not matched to a gene: 8. Germline V CDR1 and CDR2: SEHNR, FQNEAQ (reference sequence). In nucleotides, the CDR3 is TGTGCCAGCAGCTTCCGAGGGGGCCGTTCCACCGGGGAGCTGTTTTTT. Protein sequence: CASSFRGGRSTGELFF.

This clonotype was seen at least ten times. The V and J genes are TRBV3-1 and TRBJ1-2; D may be TRBD1 (6 bases). CDR1 LGHDT and CDR2 YNNKEL come from the germline V gene (reference sequence). The CDR3 length is 13 residues. CDR3 residues: CAVADSGGYGYTF. CDR3 bases: TGTGCAGTAGCGGACAGTGGGGGCTATGGCTACACCTTC. The whole variable domain, remainder taken from reference TRBV3-1 and TRBJ1-2, is DTAVSQTPKYLVTQMGNDKSIKCEQNLGHDTMYWYKQDSKKFLKIMFSYNNKELIINETVPNRFSPKSPDKAHLNLHINSLELGDSAVYFCAVADSGGYGYTFGSGTRLTVV.

The J gene is TRBJ1-2, the V gene TRBV6-2 or TRBV6-3, with D unclear. The CDR3 consists of 18 residues. Trimming shortened V by 2 bases and J by 6 bases, and 25 bases separated the two germline ends. Germline values: CDR1 MNHEY, CDR2 SVGEGT. The CDR3 DNA reads as TGTGCCAGCAGTTACCCTTTTGCGAGATCGGCCAGTTGGAATGGCTACACCTTC. Its protein product is CASSYPFARSASWNGYTF.

This clonotype was counted many times. The genes are TRBV15 and TRBJ2-1; the D gene is possibly TRBD1 (5 bases). The CDR3 covers 16 residues. V lost 0 bases and J 9 bases, leaving 18 bases between the germline ends. Germline loops: CDR1 LNHNV, CDR2 YYDKDF (reference sequence). The CDR3 DNA reads as TGTGCCACCAGCAGAGAAGGAACCAGGGTAATGGGTGAGCAGTTCTTC. Residues: CATSREGTRVMGEQFF.

As to this clonotype: The CDR3 end shows no conserved phenylalanine or tryptophan, and so a read error is likely. This chain links TRBV10-3 with TRBJ2-7, with 8 bases identical to TRBD2. V lost 2 bases to trimming and J lost 0 bases; unmatched junction nucleotides: 12. Germline CDR1 ENHRY, CDR2 SYGVKD. There are 18 residues in the CDR3. The CDR3 sequence is CAISEPRGLAGSSYEQYL. The CDR3 nucleotides read TGTGCCATCAGTGAGCCGAGAGGACTAGCAGGAAGCTCCTACGAGCAGTACCTC.

This clonotype appeared many times. The chain links TRBV3-1 to TRBJ2-7; a possible D gene is TRBD1 (6 bases). The CDR3 extends over 16 amino acids. Looked up from germline, CDR1 is LGHDT and CDR2 is YNNKEL (reference sequence). The germline V and J ends were trimmed by 5 bases and 3 bases, with 20 bases remaining between them. CDR3 sequence: CASSWARDTTHYEQYF. DNA of the CDR3: TGTGCCAGCAGCTGGGCCCGGGACACAACCCACTACGAGCAGTACTTC.

In this sample, this clonotype turned up many times. The genes are TRBV2 and TRBJ2-1; D not certain. Germline CDR1 is SNHLY and CDR2 is FYNNEI. V dropped 1 base and J dropped 3 bases, with 1 base sitting between them. The CDR3 is 12 amino acids. CDR3 amino acids: CASSEVYNEQFF. For the CDR3, the DNA is TGTGCCAGCAGTGAAGTCTACAATGAGCAGTTCTTC.